This is a list of T cell receptor beta chains from one sample in a study of CDR3 diversity in severe acne. TCRdb processed the PCR reads anew with MiXCR; each CDR3 protein has one entry. The table includes about 76,000 distinct CDR3 sequences, 45% to 60% detected once. The sample comprised blood. These receptors were obtained from a male donor in good health, without acne. The CDR3 runs from the conserved cysteine through the conserved F or W. The D gene is left open where the match is weak. Rows give clone size only sometimes, using once, few, many, or a class for an expanded clone.

j_gene | v_gene | abundance | d_gene | CDR3aa | CDR3nt
TRBJ2-7 | TRBV9 | NA | NA | CASSVGGGPTYEQYF | TGTGCCAGCAGCGTAGGAGGAGGGCCGACCTACGAGCAGTACTTC
TRBJ2-4 | TRBV12-3/TRBV12-4 | many | NA | CASSWELAKNIQYF | TGTGCCAGCAGTTGGGAGCTAGCCAAAAACATTCAGTACTTC
TRBJ2-7 | TRBV10-3 | NA | TRBD1 | CAISEYTGTGEGYEQYF | TGTGCCATCAGTGAGTATACCGGGACAGGGGAAGGTTACGAGCAGTACTTC
TRBJ2-3 | TRBV20-1 | once | NA | CSAMRLALSTDTQYF | TGCAGTGCCATGCGCCTAGCGTTAAGCACAGATACGCAGTATTTT
TRBJ2-1 | TRBV10-3 | NA | TRBD2 | CAISEEGLAGENVHGHEQFF | TGTGCCATCAGTGAGGAGGGACTAGCGGGGGAGAACGTGCATGGCCATGAGCAGTTCTTC
TRBJ2-5 | TRBV10-1 | NA | TRBD1 | CASSTGQGREAQYF | TGCGCCAGCAGCACCGGACAGGGGCGAGAGGCGCAGTACTTC
TRBJ1-5 | TRBV19 | many | TRBD1 | CASSNDRGNQPQHF | TGTGCCAGTAGCAATGACAGGGGAAATCAGCCCCAGCATTTT
TRBJ2-7 | TRBV10-1 | NA | TRBD2 | CASSRLAGYEQYF | TGCGCCAGCAGTAGACTAGCGGGCTACGAGCAGTACTTC
TRBJ2-1 | TRBV7-3 | many | NA | CASSLTGFSYNEQFF | TGTGCCAGCAGCTTAACCGGGTTCTCCTACAATGAGCAGTTCTTC
TRBJ2-3 | TRBV10-2 | medium-sized | TRBD2 | CASSELAGGTDTQYF | TGCGCCAGCAGTGAACTAGCGGGGGGGACAGATACGCAGTATTTT
TRBJ1-6 | TRBV9 | medium-sized | NA | CASSVGTGGSPLHF | TGTGCCAGCAGCGTAGGTACAGGCGGTTCACCCCTCCACTTT
TRBJ2-7 | TRBV11-1 | many | TRBD1 | CASSPRGTGFLYEQYF | TGTGCCAGCAGCCCCCGAGGGACAGGGTTTTTGTACGAGCAGTACTTC
TRBJ1-2 | TRBV24-1 | NA | NA | CATSAALGTDYGYTF | TGTGCCACCAGTGCGGCCCTTGGAACAGACTATGGCTACACCTTC
TRBJ1-4 | TRBV6-2/TRBV6-3 | NA | NA | CATSVHPEGEKLFF | TGTGCCACCTCGGTCCACCCTGAGGGTGAAAAACTGTTTTTT
TRBJ1-1 | TRBV2 | NA | NA | CASSEDRGLGSTNEAFF | TGTGCCAGCAGTGAGGATAGGGGCCTGGGTTCGACAAATGAAGCTTTCTTT
TRBJ2-7 | TRBV7-6 | NA | NA | CASSGLSLGGDPYEQYF | TGTGCCAGCAGCGGCCTCAGCTTAGGAGGGGACCCCTACGAGCAGTACTTC
TRBJ2-2 | TRBV9 | NA | NA | CASDVAWSDTGELFF | TGTGCCAGCGACGTAGCTTGGTCTGACACCGGGGAGCTGTTTTTT
TRBJ2-7 | TRBV6-5 | NA | NA | CASSYSAATSYEQYF | TGTGCCAGCAGTTACTCGGCAGCCACGTCCTACGAGCAGTACTTC
TRBJ1-5 | TRBV2 | NA | NA | CASSEVLGGKGPQHF | TGTGCCAGCAGTGAAGTGTTGGGGGGGAAGGGGCCCCAGCATTTT
TRBJ1-3 | TRBV7-2 | NA | NA | CASSAHSSGNTIYF | TGTGCCAGCAGCGCACACAGCTCTGGAAACACCATATATTTT
TRBJ2-5 | TRBV7-9 | NA | NA | CASSLSGDTQETQYF | TGTGCCAGCAGCTTATCAGGGGACACCCAAGAGACCCAGTACTTC
TRBJ2-7 | TRBV29-1 | NA | TRBD2 | CSAGRLAGGPGEQYF | TGCAGCGCCGGCAGACTAGCGGGAGGGCCGGGGGAGCAGTACTTC
TRBJ1-1 | TRBV6-6 | few | NA | CASSYGGGSNTEAFF | TGTGCCAGCAGTTACGGGGGGGGGAGTAACACTGAAGCTTTCTTT
TRBJ1-2 | TRBV29-1 | many | TRBD1 | CSVDEATGPTF | TGCAGCGTTGATGAGGCGACAGGGCCCACCTTC
TRBJ2-3 | TRBV6-4 | NA | TRBD2 | CASSDPGTSGPYF | TGTGCCAGCAGTGACCCTGGGACTAGCGGTCCGTATTTT
TRBJ2-2 | TRBV24-1 | NA | TRBD2 | CAASSRRSGRNTGELFF | TGTGCCGCCAGCAGCCGGCGGAGCGGGAGAAACACCGGGGAGCTGTTTTTT
TRBJ2-5 | TRBV5-6 | once | NA | CASSPVRQALWDTQYF | TGTGCCAGCAGCCCGGTTCGGCAGGCTCTTTGGGATACGCAGTACTTC
TRBJ2-1 | TRBV20-1 | many | TRBD1 | CSARTGTGVREQFF | TGCAGTGCTCGGACCGGGACAGGGGTGCGCGAGCAGTTCTTC
TRBJ1-1 | TRBV5-1 | NA | NA | CASSLVSENTEAFF | TGCGCCAGCAGCTTGGTTTCGGAGAACACTGAAGCTTTCTTT
TRBJ2-7 | TRBV7-6 | NA | TRBD1 | CASSSGDRQTPYEQYF | TGTGCCAGCAGTTCCGGGGACAGGCAAACCCCCTACGAGCAGTACTTC
TRBJ2-1 | TRBV12-2 | many | NA | CASRSFSGLPTYNEQFF | TGTGCAAGTCGCTCGTTCTCTGGCTTGCCCACCTACAATGAGCAGTTCTTC